The 29 T cell receptor beta chains below were found in one sample sequenced in a study of vaccination and CD4 T cells after COVID-19. CD4+ T cells that had been cultured provided DNA sequenced with the Oncomine TCR Beta short-read assay. TCRdb re-derived calls from the PCR reads in MiXCR, one entry per CDR3 protein. The sample lists roughly 14,000 distinct CDR3 sequences; roughly half were seen once. As for treatment: approximately 10-day PBMC culture with coronavirus spike peptide pools or control peptides (ViraFEST assay). No antigen has been assigned to these receptors. The sample in question was cultured CD4+ T cells from blood, obtained after SARS-CoV-2 vaccination. The receptors derive from a human donor with COVID-19.

In its sample, this clonotype was seen a few times. CDR3 sequence reads: CASSFSDSNQPQHF. The CDR3 coding sequence is TGTGCCAGCAGCTTCTCAGATAGCAATCAGCCCCAGCATTTT. The chain employs TRBV11-2 and TRBJ1-5; D is ambiguous. Germline V gene data show CDR1 as SGHAT and CDR2 as FQNNGV. The CDR3 is 14 residues long. V was cut by 3 bases and J by 0 bases, with 6 bases left in between.

This clonotype was counted between two and nine times. The chain recombines TRBV15 with TRBJ1-2; possibly TRBD1 for D (5 bases). Per the germline V gene, CDR1 is LNHNV and CDR2 is YYDKDF (reference sequence). The CDR3 is 16 amino acids. V was pared by 3 bases and J by 2 bases, with 16 bases between. The CDR3 protein is CATSSKLGARNYGYTF. CDR3 coding DNA: TGTGCCACCAGCAGCAAGCTAGGGGCGCGAAACTATGGCTACACCTTC.

CDR3 residues: CASGSGTEAFF. CDR3 sequence (DNA): TGTGCCAGCGGATCCGGGACTGAAGCTTTCTTT. The rearrangement uses TRBV2 and TRBJ1-1; the D is unclear. CDR3 length: 11 residues. Deletions cut 8 bases from V and 5 bases from J, with 9 bases between. The germline V gene encodes CDR1 SNHLY and CDR2 FYNNEI.

The chain is built from TRBV7-2 and TRBJ2-5; tentatively, D is TRBD1 or TRBD2 (6 bases each). Germline V gene sequence: CDR1 SGHTA, CDR2 FQGNSA. With 5 bases removed from V and 4 bases from J, the gap between germline ends came to 20 bases. The CDR3 spans 16 residues. The CDR3 DNA sequence: TGTGCCAGCAGCCTTAAGGAGGGGGGATTGGGAGAGACCCAGTACTTC. The encoded protein is CASSLKEGGLGETQYF.

The chain uses TRBV30 and TRBJ1-1; tentative D call: TRBD1 (6 bases). Trimming took off 3 bases at V and 5 bases at J, with 10 bases between the two ends. The CDR3 totals 12 residues. CDR1 and CDR2 (germline): GTSNPN, SVGIG (reference sequence). In nucleotides, the CDR3 is TGTGCCTGGAGGGGGGGCAGTACTGAAGCTTTCTTT. Translated, it gives CAWRGGSTEAFF.

The chain employs TRBV7-8 and TRBJ2-5; 7 bases line up with TRBD2. V gave up 4 bases and J gave up 9 bases; unmatched junction bases: 14. The CDR3 sequence is 15 residues long. Looked up from germline, CDR1 is SGHVS and CDR2 is FQNEAQ. CDR3 region: CASSSDITRSGAQYF. The CDR3 DNA reads TGTGCCAGCAGCTCGGATATCACCCGGAGCGGGGCCCAGTACTTC.

The rearrangement uses TRBV28 and TRBJ2-5; TRBD2 aligns across 9 bases. Germline CDR1 is MDHEN and CDR2 is SYDVKM. V was clipped by 4 bases and J by 4 bases; unmatched bases: 7. The CDR3 runs to 15 residues. CDR3 sequence reads: CASSYSGGKRETQYF. The CDR3 DNA reads as TGTGCCAGCAGTTATAGCGGGGGAAAACGAGAGACCCAGTACTTC. The variable domain in full, completed from reference TRBV28 and TRBJ2-5, reads DVKVTQSSRYLVKRTGEKVFLECVQDMDHENMFWYRQDPGLGLRLIYFSYDVKMKEKGDIPEGYSVSREKKERFSLILESASTNQTSMYLCASSYSGGKRETQYFGPGTRLLVL.

The chain uses TRBV6-1 and TRBJ1-5, with a possible D match to TRBD1 (5 bases). The V end was cut by 6 bases, the J end by 6 bases, with 15 bases between. CDR1 and CDR2 from the germline V gene are MNHNS and SASEGT. This CDR3 is built from 14 residues. As DNA, the CDR3 is TGTGCCAGCAGCCCGGAAGGGGCTGGTCAGCCCCAGCATTTT. Its translation: CASSPEGAGQPQHF.

This clonotype was observed a handful of times. V and J are TRBV6-2 or TRBV6-3 and TRBJ1-1; 8 nucleotides line up with TRBD1. CDR1 is MNHEY and CDR2 is SVGEGT in the germline V gene. J gave up 5 bases and V 7 bases, and 9 bases lay outside the gene matches. This CDR3 has 14 residues. In DNA form, the CDR3 reads TGTGCCAGCAAGAAGTCAGGGGGCCAGACTGAAGCTTTCTTT. Protein product: CASKKSGGQTEAFF.

The chain recombines TRBV7-2 with TRBJ1-1, with D possibly matching TRBD1 (6 bases). Trimming pared 5 bases from V and 4 bases from J, leaving 14 bases between. The V gene's germline CDR1 is SGHTA and CDR2 FQGNSA. The CDR3 is 14 residues long. The CDR3 region has the DNA TGTGCCAGCAGCCCTGCAGGGGTAGGCACTGAAGCTTTCTTT. Encoded protein: CASSPAGVGTEAFF.

The chain couples TRBV7-2 to TRBJ1-4; D gene ambiguous. Trimming removed 6 bases from V and 0 bases from J, with 11 bases in between. The CDR3 length is 15 residues. Germline lookup yields CDR1 SGHTA and CDR2 FQGNSA. DNA for the CDR3: TGTGCCAGCAGACCAACCTTTGCAACTAATGAAAAACTGTTTTTT. Protein product: CASRPTFATNEKLFF. Full variable domain (remainder filled in from reference TRBV7-2 and TRBJ1-4): GAGVSQSPSNKVTEKGKDVELRCDPISGHTALYWYRQSLGQGLEFLIYFQGNSAPDKSGLPSDRFSAERTGGSVSTLTIQRTQQEDSAVYLCASRPTFATNEKLFFGSGTQLSVL.

Points on this clonotype: A read error may account for a junction end that differs from germline. The chain recombines TRBV6-1 with TRBJ1-1, with 8 positions matching TRBD1. Germline lookup yields CDR1 MNHNS and CDR2 SASEGT. The CDR3 totals 13 residues. The CDR3 region has the DNA TGTGCCGGCAGTCAGGGGGCGCGCACTGAAGCTTTCTTT. It translates to CAGSQGARTEAFF.

This clonotype has just a few counts. J is TRBJ1-6 and V is TRBV20-1; no definite D call. Deletions cut 2 bases from V and 5 bases from J, with 13 bases between. CDR3 size: 15 residues. Germline V CDR1 and CDR2: DFQATT, SNEGSKA (reference sequence). CDR3 DNA sequence: TGCAGTGCTAGAACGGCGGGTATTAATAATTCACCCCTCCACTTT. Encoded protein: CSARTAGINNSPLHF.

This clonotype appeared a few times. The chain uses TRBV20-1 and TRBJ1-5; 7 bases are a match to TRBD1. CDR1 and CDR2 from the germline V gene are DFQATT and SNEGSKA (reference sequence). CDR3 size: 17 residues. The V and J ends lost 0 bases and 4 bases, in that order; junction bases with no gene match: 12. The CDR3 sequence is CSARDWTGLGTNQPQHF. The CDR3 DNA reads as TGCAGTGCTAGAGATTGGACAGGTTTAGGAACAAATCAGCCCCAGCATTTT.

The rearrangement links TRBV19 to TRBJ2-7; D possibly corresponds to TRBD2 (5 bases). This CDR3 contains 14 residues. V gave up 5 bases and J gave up 2 bases, with 13 bases separating them. CDR1 and CDR2 from the germline V gene are LNHDA and SQIVND (reference sequence). DNA of the CDR3: TGTGCCAGTAGTTCTGGCGGACTTACCTACGAGCAGTACTTC. This codes for CASSSGGLTYEQYF.

The J gene is TRBJ2-1, the V gene TRBV7-9, with 13 bases identical to TRBD2. Germline loops: CDR1 SEHNR, CDR2 FQNEAQ (reference sequence). V lost 4 bases, J lost 7 bases, and 10 bases stayed unmatched. This CDR3 region has 17 residues. This CDR3 reads CASSWGLAGTRGNEQFF. CDR3 DNA: TGTGCCAGCAGCTGGGGACTAGCGGGGACGAGAGGGAATGAGCAGTTCTTC.

V usage is TRBV6-2 or TRBV6-3 and J usage is TRBJ2-2; 8 nucleotides match TRBD2. The CDR3 sequence is 15 residues long. CDR1 and CDR2 (germline): MNHEY, SVGEGT. The junction had 3 bases not matched to a gene; V was cut back by 2 bases and J by 4 bases. The CDR3 sequence is CASSYRAGATGELFF. For the CDR3, the DNA is TGTGCCAGCAGTTACCGAGCGGGGGCCACCGGGGAGCTGTTTTTT.

This clonotype was counted a few times. This chain uses TRBV27 with TRBJ1-4; 9 bases fit TRBD1. V shed 6 bases and J 5 bases; nucleotides not matched to a gene: 4. The CDR3 runs 14 residues. Germline lookup yields CDR1 MNHEY and CDR2 SMNVEV (reference sequence). The CDR3: CASRAGTGNEKLFF. Here the CDR3 DNA reads TGTGCCAGCAGGGCCGGGACAGGGAATGAAAAACTGTTTTTT.

The gene calls are TRBV28 and TRBJ2-4; 7 nucleotides agree with TRBD2. V lost 6 bases to trimming and J lost 6 bases; unmatched junction nucleotides: 11. The CDR3 runs to 15 residues. CDR1 and CDR2 (germline): MDHEN, SYDVKM. CDR3 bases: TGTGCCAGCAGCATAACGGGACTACGGAGAAACATTCAGTACTTC. Its protein is CASSITGLRRNIQYF. Variable domain in full (rest from reference TRBV28 and TRBJ2-4): DVKVTQSSRYLVKRTGEKVFLECVQDMDHENMFWYRQDPGLGLRLIYFSYDVKMKEKGDIPEGYSVSREKKERFSLILESASTNQTSMYLCASSITGLRRNIQYFGAGTRLSVL.

This clonotype was counted between two and nine times. V is TRBV6-1 and J is TRBJ1-2; D remains unclear. This CDR3 contains 13 residues. Trimming shortened V by 3 bases and J by 7 bases, and 12 bases separated the two germline ends. In germline, CDR1 is MNHNS, CDR2 SASEGT. CDR3 nucleotides: TGTGCCAGCAGTGAGTGGCCGACGGCTGGCTACACCTTC. Residues: CASSEWPTAGYTF.

The table lists this clonotype with a few counts. V and J are TRBV20-1 and TRBJ2-3; 11 bases line up with TRBD2. V trimming: 3 bases; J trimming: 4 bases; junction bases outside the gene matches: 12. This CDR3 contains 17 residues. Germline assignment: CDR1 DFQATT and CDR2 SNEGSKA (reference sequence). Here the CDR3 DNA reads TGCAGTGCTAGCGACGGGAGGACTAGCGGGCCCTCAGATACGCAGTATTTT. Translation gives CSASDGRTSGPSDTQYF.

The chain combines TRBV7-9 with TRBJ1-3; weak D call: TRBD1 (6 bases). Germline CDR1 reads SEHNR; CDR2 reads FQNEAQ (reference sequence). CDR3 size: 18 residues. V gave up 2 bases and J gave up 0 bases, with 17 bases separating them. CDR3 bases: TGTGCCAGCAGCTTATCGGGGGGGACATCGATCTCTGGAAACACCATATATTTT. Translating gives CASSLSGGTSISGNTIYF. The variable domain in full, with the rest retrieved from reference TRBV7-9 and TRBJ1-3, is DTGVSQNPRHKITKRGQNVTFRCDPISEHNRLYWYRQTLGQGPEFLTYFQNEAQLEKSRLLSDRFSAERPKGSFSTLEIQRTEQGDSAMYLCASSLSGGTSISGNTIYFGEGSWLTVV.

The rearrangement links TRBV7-2 to TRBJ1-3; TRBD1 might be the D (6 bases). The CDR3 length is 17 residues. Germline CDR1 SGHTA, CDR2 FQGNSA. Between the trimmed V and J ends, which lost 5 bases and 4 bases, there was a span of 21 bases. The CDR3 DNA sequence: TGTGCCAGCAGCCCAAGAGAAGGACAGCGTCAAGGAAACACCATATATTTT. It yields the protein CASSPREGQRQGNTIYF.

J is TRBJ2-7 and V is TRBV20-1, with a weak D call TRBD2 (5 bases). This CDR3 is 14 amino acids long. V was clipped by 0 bases and J by 3 bases, with 12 bases between them. CDR1 is DFQATT, CDR2 SNEGSKA, per germline (reference sequence). This CDR3 reads CSARDPTRFYEQYF. The CDR3 nucleotides are TGCAGTGCTAGAGATCCCACTAGATTCTACGAGCAGTACTTC.

The chain links TRBV18 to TRBJ1-2, with D perhaps TRBD1 (5 bases). Germline V gives CDR1 KGHSH, CDR2 LQKENI. The V end was cut by 2 bases, the J end by 2 bases, with 6 bases between. This CDR3 is built from 13 residues. CDR3 protein: CASSPNRNYGYTF. CDR3 DNA: TGTGCCAGCTCACCAAACAGGAACTATGGCTACACCTTC.

This clonotype was found a few times. The chain couples TRBV29-1 to TRBJ2-5, with 12 bases identical to TRBD2. CDR1 is SQVTM, CDR2 ANQGSEA, per germline. The V gene end was trimmed by 6 bases and the J gene end by 4 bases; junction bases not matched to a gene: 3. The CDR3 is 13 amino acids. DNA of the CDR3: TGCAGCGTACAACTAGCGGGGGGAGAGACCCAGTACTTC. Its protein is CSVQLAGGETQYF.

The rearrangement links TRBV4-2 to TRBJ2-5; D is unresolved. CDR3 length equals 13 residues. Germline CDR1 and CDR2: LGHNA and YNFKEQ. The ends were cut back, 0 bases at V and 1 base at J, with 3 bases in the middle. CDR3 DNA: TGTGCCAGCAGCCAAGACCTCCAAGAGACCCAGTACTTC. The encoded protein is CASSQDLQETQYF.

The chain is built from TRBV20-1 and TRBJ2-3; D call uncertain. CDR3 length: 14 residues. The germline V and J ends were trimmed by 0 bases and 2 bases, with 9 bases remaining between them. Germline lookup yields CDR1 DFQATT and CDR2 SNEGSKA (reference sequence). In DNA, the CDR3 is TGCAGTGCTAGAGACAGCCGATCCACAGATACGCAGTATTTT. Its translation: CSARDSRSTDTQYF.

The chain combines TRBV6-1 with TRBJ1-5, with TRBD1 matching 8 bases. Germline assignment: CDR1 MNHNS and CDR2 SASEGT. The CDR3 totals 13 residues. Unmatched junction bases numbered 8, after V lost 9 bases and J lost 7 bases. In DNA, the CDR3 is TGTGCCAGTGGAAGGACAGGGTACCAGCCCCAGCATTTT. It encodes CASGRTGYQPQHF.